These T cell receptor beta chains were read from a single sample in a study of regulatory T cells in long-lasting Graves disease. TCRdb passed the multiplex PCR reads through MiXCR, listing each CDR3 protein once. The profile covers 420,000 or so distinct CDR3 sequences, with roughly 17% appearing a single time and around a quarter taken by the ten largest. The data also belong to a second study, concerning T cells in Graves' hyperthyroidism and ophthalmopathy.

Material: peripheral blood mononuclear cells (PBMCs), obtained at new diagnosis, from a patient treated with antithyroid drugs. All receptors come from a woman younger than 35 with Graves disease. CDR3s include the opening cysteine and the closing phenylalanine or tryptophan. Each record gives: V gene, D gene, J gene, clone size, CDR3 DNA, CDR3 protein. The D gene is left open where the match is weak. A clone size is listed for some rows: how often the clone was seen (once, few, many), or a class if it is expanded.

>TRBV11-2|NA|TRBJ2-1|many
TGTGCCAGCAGCCCCCTCCACAATGAGCAGTTCTTC
CASSPLHNEQFF
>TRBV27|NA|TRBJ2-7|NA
TGTGCCAGCAGTTTATCCGGGGGGCTGGACGAGCAGTACTTC
CASSLSGGLDEQYF
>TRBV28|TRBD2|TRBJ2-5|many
TGTGCCAGCAGTTTGACTAGCGGGAGAGAGACCCAGTACTTC
CASSLTSGRETQYF
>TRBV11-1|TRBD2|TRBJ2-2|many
TGTGCCAGCAGCGCACATACTAGCGGGAGTGGCACCGGGGAGCTGTTTTTT
CASSAHTSGSGTGELFF
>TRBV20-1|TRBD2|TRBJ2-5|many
TGCAGTGCTAGATCCCGGACTAGCGGGCAAGAGACCCAGTACTTC
CSARSRTSGQETQYF
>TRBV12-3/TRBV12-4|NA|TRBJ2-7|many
TGTGCCAGCAGTTTCCGAACGCGCATCCGTAGCTCCTACGAGCAGTACTTC
CASSFRTRIRSSYEQYF
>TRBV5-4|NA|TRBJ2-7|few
TGTGCCAGCAGCTTTAAGGGAACGGGCGAGCAGTACTTC
CASSFKGTGEQYF
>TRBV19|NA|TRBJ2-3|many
TGTGCCAGTAGTCCATCCGTCGATACGCAGTATTTT
CASSPSVDTQYF
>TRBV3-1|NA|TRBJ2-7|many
TGTGCCAGCAGCCAAGAGGGGACCTACGAGCAGTACTTC
CASSQEGTYEQYF
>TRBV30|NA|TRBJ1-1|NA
TGTGCCTGGAAGGCGGGTGGGAACACTGAAGCTTTCTTT
CAWKAGGNTEAFF
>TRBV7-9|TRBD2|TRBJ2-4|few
TGTGCCAGCAGCTTATTGCCTAGCGGGATAGCCAAAAACATTCAGTACTTC
CASSLLPSGIAKNIQYF
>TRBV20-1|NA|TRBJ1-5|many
TGCAGTGCTAGTGCACAGGGTGGCAATCAGCCCCAGCATTTT
CSASAQGGNQPQHF
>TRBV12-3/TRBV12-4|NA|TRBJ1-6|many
TGTGCCAGCAGTTCAAGGGCGTTGGTTTTAGATTCACCCCTCCACTTT
CASSSRALVLDSPLHF
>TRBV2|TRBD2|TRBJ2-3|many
TGTGCCAGCAGTGAGTGGGTAGCGGGAGCTACCGCAGATACGCAGTATTTT
CASSEWVAGATADTQYF
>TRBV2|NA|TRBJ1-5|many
TGTGCCAGCAGTGAAGGTGGGCAGCCCCAGCATTTT
CASSEGGQPQHF
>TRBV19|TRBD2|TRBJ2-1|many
TGTGCCAGTAGTATTAGCGGGAGAGCCTCCTACAATGAGCAGTTCTTC
CASSISGRASYNEQFF
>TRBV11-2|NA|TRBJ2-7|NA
TGTGCCAGCAGCTCCCCCCCCTCCAAACATCAGACCTACGAGCAGTACTTC
CASSSPPSKHQTYEQYF
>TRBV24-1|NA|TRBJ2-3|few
TGTGCCACCAGTGATCGCAGGGGCGGCAGGGCTACGCAGTATTTT
CATSDRRGGRATQYF
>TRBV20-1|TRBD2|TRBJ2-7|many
TGCAGTGCTCAGACTACAGCGGGAGGGCCCTCCTACGAGCAGTACTTC
CSAQTTAGGPSYEQYF
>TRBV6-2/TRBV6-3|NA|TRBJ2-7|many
TGTGCCAGCAGTGAGACCACGGGACTCAACTACGAGCAGTACTTC
CASSETTGLNYEQYF
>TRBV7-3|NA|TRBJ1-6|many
TGTGCCAGCAGCTTAAATAGGAATAATTCACCCCTCCACTTT
CASSLNRNNSPLHF
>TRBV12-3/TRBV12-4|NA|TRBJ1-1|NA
TGTGCCAGCAGTTTAGCGTTCTTAGGGAACACTGAAGCTTTCTTT
CASSLAFLGNTEAFF
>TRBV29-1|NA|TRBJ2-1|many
TGCAGCGTTGAAGATCCAGGGGTTGGCTACAATGAGCAGTTCTTC
CSVEDPGVGYNEQFF
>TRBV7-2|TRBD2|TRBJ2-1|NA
TGTGCCAGCAGCTTAGGGAGGACTAGCGGGAGGTGGAATGAGCAGTTCTTC
CASSLGRTSGRWNEQFF
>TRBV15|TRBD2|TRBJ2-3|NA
TGTGCCACCAGCATCTTAGCGGGAGGGGGGGCAGATACGCAGTATTTT
CATSILAGGGADTQYF
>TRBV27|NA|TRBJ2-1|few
TGTGCCAGCAGTTTAAGATTAGCCAAGTTTAACAACAATGAGCAGTTCTTC
CASSLRLAKFNNNEQFF
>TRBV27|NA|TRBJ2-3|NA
TGTGCCAGCAGTTCGCCTCTCACAGATACGCAGTATTTT
CASSSPLTDTQYF